The clone carrying this T cell receptor (beta chain) appeared a few times. Its specificity is not known. The sample belongs to a study of blood T cells in healthy people across ages. Study-level points and caveats: Estimates of total diversity, which came from one million sequenced T cells, were considered to be underestimates.

Then a second PCR, running roughly 6 to 11 cycles, was carried out with a sample-barcoded 5' primer and a J-beta primer mix. With 12 random nucleotides, a template-switch adaptor tagged each individual cDNA molecule. TCRdb itself ran the 5' RACE reads through MiXCR, one entry per CDR3 protein. The table records fewer than 1.5 million distinct CDR3 sequences, approximately 42% of them present only once. What was sequenced was blood. The sequence was collected from a woman between 18 and 29 years old in good health.

The CDR3 here is CASSAGGTGVVGGYTF. In DNA, the CDR3 is TGTGCCAGCAGCGCTGGAGGGACAGGGGTGGTTGGTGGCTACACCTTC. The chain combines TRBV9 with TRBJ1-2; 10 bases line up with TRBD1. This CDR3 spans 16 amino acids. Per germline, CDR1 SGDLS and CDR2 YYNGEE. V lost 3 bases, J lost 7 bases, and 12 bases stayed unmatched.